This TCR beta chain originates from a study of vaccination effects on CD4 cells after COVID-19. The study's findings and limits: Infection-derived and vaccine-derived clones contracted markedly late after vaccination.

Germline V lookup: CDR1 MDHEN, CDR2 SYDVKM. Trimming stripped 8 bases from V and 0 bases from J, with 14 bases between. The CDR3 covers 15 residues. Repertoires were generated with immunoSEQ multiplex PCR, while TCRdb's copy carries only in-frame clones and drops some. The table has roughly 24,000 clones, under 85% seen once. On this clone: Its target is not known.

Viral peptide pools were used in the ViraFEST assay to expand antigen-specific CD4+ T cells, and sequencing came afterward. Following 10 days of culture, CD4+ T cells were isolated. Each person got two doses of an mRNA SARS-CoV-2 vaccine, BNT162b2 or mRNA-1273. Nobody among the vaccine recipients had prior SARS-CoV-2 infection (nucleocapsid antibodies were negative). The TCR originated in a human donor who received a COVID-19 vaccine. Sequencing was performed on CD4+ T cells from PBMCs cultured with HCoV-NL63 spike peptides, taken after COVID-19 vaccination. The V gene is TRBV28, the J gene TRBJ1-3; possible D gene TRBD1, 5 bases. This chain's CDR3 is CASHPPTGSGNTIYF. The CDR3 DNA reads TGTGCCAGCCATCCCCCTACAGGCTCTGGAAACACCATATATTTT. Together with reference TRBV28 and TRBJ1-3, the CDR3 gives the full variable domain: DVKVTQSSRYLVKRTGEKVFLECVQDMDHENMFWYRQDPGLGLRLIYFSYDVKMKEKGDIPEGYSVSREKKERFSLILESASTNQTSMYLCASHPPTGSGNTIYFGEGSWLTVV.